The present T cell receptor (beta chain) was sequenced within a study of blood T cell repertoires in COVID-19. In the study overall: Spain, Italy and the United States supplied samples that represented acute and convalescent COVID-19.

This table comes from immunoSEQ multiplex PCR, and its TCRdb copy is limited to in-frame clones, with some not included. The table lists 40,000 or so clones, about nine tenths of them singletons. Germline CDR1 GTSNPN, CDR2 SVGIG (reference sequence). J lost 3 bases, V lost 2 bases, and 24 bases had no gene match. The CDR3 has 20 residues. The chain carries TRBV30 and TRBJ2-7, with 8 nucleotides matching TRBD2. The origin of this receptor is a woman aged 30 to 39 in a cohort sampled during active COVID-19. Sequencing was carried out using peripheral blood. CDR3 in amino acids: CAWSRGSGRSMGKTYYEQYF. In nucleotides, the CDR3 is TGTGCCTGGAGTAGAGGGAGCGGGAGAAGTATGGGAAAGACCTACTACGAGCAGTACTTC. The variable domain in full, completed from reference TRBV30 and TRBJ2-7, reads SQTIHQWPATLVQPVGSPLSLECTVEGTSNPNLYWYRQAAGRGLQLLFYSVGIGQISSEVPQNLSASRPQDRQFILSSKKLLLSDSGFYLCAWSRGSGRSMGKTYYEQYFGPGTRLTVT.